These T cell receptor beta chains were read from a single sample in a study of shared clonotypes between healthy human individuals. Sequencing used immunoSEQ multiplex PCR; TCRdb keeps in-frame clones, though not all of them. The data hold 180,000 or so clones, with 90% to 95% observed a single time. Sequences were obtained from naive CD4+ T cells sorted from blood. The receptor set was obtained from a woman in her 30s in good health. CDR3s leave out the opening cysteine and the closing phenylalanine or tryptophan.

CDR3 protein: ASRETGVVYEQY
J gene: TRBJ2-7
CDR3 length: 12
V gene: TRBV5-1

CDR3 protein: ASSLETSTYEQY
J gene: TRBJ2-7
CDR3 length: 12
V gene: TRBV18

CDR3 protein: ASSIALPKAGGYEQY
J gene: TRBJ2-7
CDR3 length: 15
V gene: TRBV19

CDR3 protein: ASRGGPYEQY
J gene: TRBJ2-7
CDR3 length: 10
V gene: TRBV28

CDR3 protein: ATSRDLGGAYEQY
J gene: TRBJ2-7
CDR3 length: 13
V gene: TRBV15

CDR3 protein: ASNTPGGRGRNQPQH
J gene: TRBJ1-5
CDR3 length: 15
V gene: TRBV28

CDR3 protein: ASREAGRTRDEQY
J gene: TRBJ2-7
CDR3 length: 13
V gene: TRBV25-1

CDR3 protein: ASSLARVVGYEQY
J gene: TRBJ2-7
CDR3 length: 13
V gene: TRBV7-9

CDR3 protein: ASIGQDPSYEQY
J gene: TRBJ2-7
CDR3 length: 12
V gene: TRBV28

CDR3 protein: ASRKQGGNYGYT
J gene: TRBJ1-2
CDR3 length: 12
V gene: TRBV6-5

CDR3 protein: ASSSSPTYEQY
J gene: TRBJ2-7
CDR3 length: 11
V gene: TRBV27

CDR3 protein: ASSVVAQNYGYT
J gene: TRBJ1-2
CDR3 length: 12
V gene: TRBV4-1

CDR3 protein: ASRPPLAGAFTGELF
J gene: TRBJ2-2
CDR3 length: 15
V gene: TRBV28

CDR3 protein: ASSLREGGGYT
J gene: TRBJ1-2
CDR3 length: 11
V gene: TRBV27

CDR3 protein: ASSSRFGAKNIQY
J gene: TRBJ2-4
CDR3 length: 13
V gene: TRBV25-1

CDR3 protein: ASSPAGGSLINEQF
J gene: TRBJ2-1
CDR3 length: 14
V gene: TRBV4-1

CDR3 protein: ASASGKTDTQY
J gene: TRBJ2-3
CDR3 length: 11
V gene: TRBV27

CDR3 protein: ASSPSGFFYNEQF
J gene: TRBJ2-1
CDR3 length: 13
V gene: TRBV18

CDR3 protein: ASSHRREGASTDTQY
J gene: TRBJ2-3
CDR3 length: 15
V gene: TRBV14

CDR3 protein: ASSSYNEQF
J gene: TRBJ2-1
CDR3 length: 9
V gene: TRBV28

CDR3 protein: ASRQGVRDPTIGNTIY
J gene: TRBJ1-3
CDR3 length: 16
V gene: TRBV19